This TCR beta chain was recorded in a study of blood T cell repertoires in COVID-19. Sequencing was performed with immunoSEQ multiplex PCR; in TCRdb, only in-frame clones are kept and a portion is missing. This table has 35,000 to 50,000 clones, around 89% appearing once. There are 15 residues in the CDR3. The ends lost 4 bases at V and 3 bases at J; junction bases unmatched: 6. Germline CDR1 is SGHNT and CDR2 is YENEEA. The TCR originated in a human donor in a cohort sampled during active COVID-19. The chain combines TRBV11-3 with TRBJ2-7; 10 positions agree with TRBD1. What was sequenced was peripheral blood. CDR3 residues: CASSSRDRGLYEQYF. In DNA form, the CDR3 reads TGTGCCAGCAGCTCGCGGGACAGGGGACTCTACGAGCAGTACTTC.